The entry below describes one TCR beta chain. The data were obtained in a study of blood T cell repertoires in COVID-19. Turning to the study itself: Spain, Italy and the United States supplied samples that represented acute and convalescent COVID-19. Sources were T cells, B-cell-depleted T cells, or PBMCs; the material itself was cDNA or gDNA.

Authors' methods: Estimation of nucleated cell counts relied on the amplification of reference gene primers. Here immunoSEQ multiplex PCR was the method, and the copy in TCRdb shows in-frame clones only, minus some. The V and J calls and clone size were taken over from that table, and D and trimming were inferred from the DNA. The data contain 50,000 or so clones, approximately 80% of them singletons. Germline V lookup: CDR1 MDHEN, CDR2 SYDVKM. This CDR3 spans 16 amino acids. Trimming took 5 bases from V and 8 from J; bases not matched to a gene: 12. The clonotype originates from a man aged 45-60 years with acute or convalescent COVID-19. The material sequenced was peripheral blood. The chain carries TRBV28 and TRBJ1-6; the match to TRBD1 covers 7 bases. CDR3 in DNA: TGTGCCAGCAGTAATACAGGGGCGGCTTTGGATTCACCCCTCCACTTT. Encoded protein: CASSNTGAALDSPLHF.